A selection of T cell receptor beta chains follows, all from one sample in a study of blood T cell repertoires in COVID-19. The data were produced by immunoSEQ multiplex PCR, yet TCRdb's version contains in-frame clones alone and is incomplete. Of 200,000 or so clones in the sample, around 91% are singletons; the top ten hold 3.5%. Sequenced: PBMCs or T cells enriched from blood (not recorded which). The receptor source for this set is a woman aged 18 to 35 in a cohort exposed to, infected with or recovered from COVID-19 (not recorded which). CDR3s include the opening cysteine and the closing phenylalanine or tryptophan.

V: TRBV14; CDR3: CASSPLAGGYEQYF
V: TRBV9; CDR3: CASSVDWTGRSGAFF
V: TRBV5-1; CDR3: CASSSGQSGEDEQFF
V: TRBV19; CDR3: CASGLGGAEAFF
V: TRBV4-1; CDR3: CASRLGRPLRDRNTDTQYF
V: TRBV7-9; CDR3: CASSKTSGRAGAGELFF
V: TRBV24-1; CDR3: CATSAQINQPQHF
V: TRBV19; CDR3: CASSIDNSYTDTQYF
V: TRBV10-3; CDR3: CATFRAGNTEAFF
V: TRBV12-3/TRBV12-4; CDR3: CASSRVTNEKLFF